The next 3 T cell receptor beta chains were all read from a single sample in a study of blood T cell repertoires in COVID-19. Using immunoSEQ multiplex PCR, the repertoire was profiled, and TCRdb retains in-frame clones only, with some absent. The top ten hold approximately 12% of the sample, which has roughly 170,000 clones, less than 85% seen once. Sequenced input: PBMCs or T cells enriched from blood (not recorded which). These receptors were taken from a man aged 45 to 65 who had recovered from COVID-19.

V is TRBV11-3 and J is TRBJ2-2; 8 nucleotides line up with TRBD1. Trimming cost V 5 bases and J 1 base; bases outside gene matches: 3. Germline CDR1 reads SGHNT; CDR2 reads YENEEA. The CDR3 runs 15 residues. CDR3 protein: CASSRGTGNTGELFF. The CDR3 region has the DNA TGTGCCAGCAGCCGCGGGACAGGGAACACCGGGGAGCTGTTTTTT.

The V gene is TRBV6-5, the J gene TRBJ2-3, with 9 bases that match TRBD2. Germline V lookup: CDR1 MNHEY, CDR2 SVGAGI. Germline trimming cut 4 bases from V and 0 bases from J; bases unmatched to any gene: 2. CDR3 length: 15 residues. The CDR3 DNA sequence: TGTGCCAGCAGTTTAGGACTAGCGAGCACAGATACGCAGTATTTT. Translating gives CASSLGLASTDTQYF.

J is TRBJ1-4 and V is TRBV18; TRBD1 aligns across 7 bases. The V gene's germline CDR1 is KGHSH and CDR2 LQKENI. The CDR3 contains 15 residues. Losses at the gene ends were 6 bases for V and 4 bases for J; bases not matched to a gene: 8. The DNA of the CDR3 is TGTGCCAGCTCGTCACCGGGACAGAATAATGAAAAACTGTTTTTT. This gives the protein CASSSPGQNNEKLFF.